Below, 20 T cell receptor beta chains from the same sample are listed, as sequenced in a study of blood T cell repertoires in COVID-19. Profiling relied on immunoSEQ multiplex PCR, and the TCRdb table lists in-frame clones only, not all of them. In the table there are about 200,000 clones, under 90% of which are singletons. The material sequenced was peripheral blood. All receptors derive from a man older than 75 with acute or convalescent COVID-19.

The rearrangement uses TRBV5-1 and TRBJ1-1; possibly TRBD1 for D (6 bases). CDR3 length: 14 residues. The V and J ends lost 4 bases and 2 bases respectively, with 12 bases between them. Germline CDR1 is SGHRS and CDR2 is YFSETQ. CDR3 protein: CASSQQTGNTEAFF. DNA for the CDR3: TGCGCCAGCAGCCAACAGACAGGAAACACTGAAGCTTTCTTT.

The rearrangement links TRBV7-9 to TRBJ2-7; D is possibly TRBD2 (5 bases). V lost 5 bases, J lost 0 bases, and 14 bases lay in between. Germline loops: CDR1 SEHNR, CDR2 FQNEAQ (reference sequence). This CDR3 is 15 amino acids long. DNA for the CDR3: TGTGCCAGCAGCCCTGGACTCCTGGCCTCCTACGAGCAGTACTTC. Translation: CASSPGLLASYEQYF.

The V gene is TRBV7-3, the J gene TRBJ2-1; a weak D match, TRBD2 (6 bases). The germline gives CDR1 SGHTA, CDR2 FQGTGA. V gave up 4 bases and J gave up 3 bases, with 13 bases separating them. This CDR3 region has 15 residues. CDR3 residues: CASSSQAGGYNEQFF. The CDR3 DNA follows: TGTGCCAGCAGCTCTCAAGCGGGTGGCTACAATGAGCAGTTCTTC.

The chain is built from TRBV28 and TRBJ1-2; D perhaps matches TRBD1 (5 bases). CDR3 length equals 14 residues. V was pared by 5 bases and J by 1 base, with 11 bases between. The V gene's germline CDR1 is MDHEN and CDR2 SYDVKM. CDR3 nucleotide sequence: TGTGCCAGCAGTGGGGGGGGAGGTAACTATGGCTACACCTTC. The encoded protein is CASSGGGGNYGYTF.

This clone has just a few counts. The chain couples TRBV6-5 to TRBJ1-1; D is ambiguous. The germline V gene encodes CDR1 MNHEY and CDR2 SVGAGI. V was cut by 0 bases and J by 8 bases, with 10 bases left in between. The CDR3 runs 13 residues. The CDR3 here is CASSYSRPPEAFF. CDR3 DNA sequence: TGTGCCAGCAGTTACTCGAGGCCACCAGAAGCTTTCTTT.

V is TRBV11-1 and J is TRBJ2-5; TRBD1 matches 10 bases. This CDR3 contains 14 residues. After removal of 4 bases from V and 4 bases from J, the junction contained 3 bases not matched to a gene. CDR1 is SGHAT and CDR2 is FQDESV in the germline V gene (reference sequence). CDR3: CASSSDRGRETQYF. The CDR3 coding sequence is TGTGCCAGCAGCTCAGACAGGGGGCGAGAGACCCAGTACTTC.

The rearrangement links TRBV29-1 to TRBJ2-1; 10 bases line up with TRBD2. V gave up 6 bases and J gave up 5 bases; unmatched junction bases: 10. The CDR3 is 15 residues long. Germline CDR1 SQVTM, CDR2 ANQGSEA. The CDR3 nucleotides read TGCAGCGTCGGACTTCCTAGCGGGAGAAACAATGAGCAGTTCTTC. This gives the protein CSVGLPSGRNNEQFF.

For the CDR3, the DNA is TGTGCCTGGAGTTATCACGGAGGTGCGAGATCCTACGAGCAGTACGTC. This sequence encodes CAWSYHGGARSYEQYV. The gene calls are TRBV30 and TRBJ2-7, with a possible D match to TRBD2 (5 bases). The V end was cut by 2 bases, the J end by 1 base, with 18 bases between. The CDR3 has 16 amino acids. Per germline, CDR1 GTSNPN and CDR2 SVGIG (reference sequence).

The genes are TRBV19 and TRBJ1-1; TRBD1 matches at 7 bases. Germline CDR1 LNHDA, CDR2 SQIVND (reference sequence). The junction had 4 bases not matched to a gene; V was cut back by 3 bases and J by 0 bases. CDR3 length: 15 amino acids. The CDR3 region is CASSIGDRVNTEAFF. CDR3 sequence (DNA): TGTGCCAGTAGTATTGGTGACAGGGTGAACACTGAAGCTTTCTTT.

This chain uses TRBV7-9 with TRBJ2-1, with 8 bases matching TRBD2. The CDR3 has 12 amino acids. The V gene's germline CDR1 is SEHNR and CDR2 FQNEAQ (reference sequence). V gave up 5 bases and J gave up 12 bases; unmatched junction bases: 6. In DNA, the CDR3 is TGTGCCAGCAGCGCCGGACTAGCTTGGCAGTTCTTC. This gives the protein CASSAGLAWQFF.

This chain connects TRBV19 to TRBJ2-6, with TRBD1 identical over 10 bases. The CDR3 sequence is 18 residues long. Germline lookup yields CDR1 LNHDA and CDR2 SQIVND (reference sequence). V dropped 1 base and J dropped 2; count of bases not matched to a gene: 5. This chain's CDR3 is CASSIGGQGTPGANVLTF. In nucleotides, the CDR3 is TGTGCCAGTAGTATAGGGGGACAGGGGACCCCTGGGGCCAACGTCCTGACTTTC.

CDR3 loop: CASSQTGTRLLLTTNEKLFF. CDR3 sequence (DNA): TGTGCCAGCAGTCAAACCGGGACAAGACTACTACTTACAACTAATGAAAAACTGTTTTTT. This chain connects TRBV6-6 to TRBJ1-4; D might be TRBD1 (6 bases). Germline CDR1 and CDR2: MNHNY and SVGAGI (reference sequence). The CDR3 extends over 20 amino acids. V lost 5 bases and J 0 bases, leaving 25 bases between the germline ends.

This clone was detected only a few times. The rearrangement links TRBV11-1 to TRBJ2-7; weak D call: TRBD2 (6 bases). Germline V CDR1 and CDR2: SGHAT, FQDESV (reference sequence). The V gene lost 8 bases and the J gene lost 1 base, with 15 bases spanning the gap. The CDR3 is made up of 14 amino acids. As DNA, the CDR3 is TGTGCCAGCTCGGGGACTCCGGTTTCCTACGAGCAGTACGTC. Translation gives CASSGTPVSYEQYV.

The chain joins TRBV11-2 to TRBJ2-1; 12 bases agree with TRBD2. After removal of 5 bases from V and 1 base from J, the junction contained 6 bases not matched to a gene. CDR1 and CDR2 (germline): SGHAT, FQNNGV. The CDR3 has 17 amino acids. CDR3 DNA sequence: TGTGCCAGCAGCGGGGGACTAGCGGGCTATTCCTACAATGAGCAGTTCTTC. It specifies CASSGGLAGYSYNEQFF.

The chain combines TRBV7-8 with TRBJ2-1, with D possibly being TRBD1 (5 bases). Germline V gene data show CDR1 as SGHVS and CDR2 as FQNEAQ. The CDR3 runs 17 residues. V was clipped by 1 base and J by 4 bases, with 17 bases between them. Here the CDR3 DNA reads TGTGCCAGCAGCTTAGTCCCTAGGACAAGCCCTTACAATGAGCAGTTCTTC. Residues: CASSLVPRTSPYNEQFF. Drawing the rest from reference TRBV7-8 and TRBJ2-1, the complete variable domain is GAGVSQSPRYKVAKRGQDVALRCDPISGHVSLFWYQQALGQGPEFLTYFQNEAQLDKSGLPSDRFFAERPEGSVSTLKIQRTQQEDSAVYLCASSLVPRTSPYNEQFFGPGTRLTVL.

This chain joins TRBV12-5 and TRBJ2-2; 7 bases are a match to TRBD1. CDR1 is LGHNT and CDR2 is FRNRAP in the germline V gene. The V and J ends lost 6 bases and 8 bases, in that order; junction bases with no gene match: 12. CDR3 length: 15 residues. CDR3 residues: CASGLDRTYGGELFF. CDR3 DNA sequence: TGTGCTAGTGGCCTGGACAGGACGTATGGAGGGGAGCTGTTTTTT. Supplemented by reference TRBV12-5 and TRBJ2-2, the full variable domain reads DARVTQTPRHKVTEMGQEVTMRCQPILGHNTVFWYRQTMMQGLELLAYFRNRAPLDDSGMPKDRFSAEMPDATLATLKIQPSEPRDSAVYFCASGLDRTYGGELFFGEGSRLTVL.

V gene TRBV5-6 combines with J gene TRBJ2-1, with D possibly being TRBD1 (5 bases). Germline assignment: CDR1 SGHDT and CDR2 YYEEEE. This CDR3 has 15 residues. The V end lost 2 bases, the J end lost 3 bases, and 12 bases lay between the germline ends. This chain's CDR3 is CASSLRGLLYNEQFF. The DNA for the CDR3 is TGTGCCAGCAGCTTAAGGGGTCTCCTCTACAATGAGCAGTTCTTC.

The rearrangement joins TRBV27 to TRBJ1-3, with D hard to call. The CDR3 covers 15 residues. V lost 5 bases and J 2 bases, leaving 13 bases between the germline ends. Germline CDR1 and CDR2: MNHEY and SMNVEV (reference sequence). CDR3 amino acids: CASSPSGNPGNTIYF. The CDR3 bases are TGTGCCAGCAGTCCCTCGGGAAACCCTGGAAACACCATATATTTT.

The chain joins TRBV29-1 to TRBJ2-2; TRBD2 aligns across 12 bases. Trimming at V came to 2 bases and at J to 2 bases, leaving 3 bases not matched to a gene. The CDR3 contains 16 residues. Germline V gives CDR1 SQVTM, CDR2 ANQGSEA. DNA of the CDR3: TGCAGCGTTGAAAAACTAGCGGGAGGCAACACCGGGGAGCTGTTTTTT. Protein sequence: CSVEKLAGGNTGELFF.

V and J are TRBV5-1 and TRBJ2-1; 9 positions match TRBD2. Trimming at V came to 0 bases and at J to 7 bases, leaving 2 bases not matched to a gene. This CDR3 comprises 14 residues. Germline assignment: CDR1 SGHRS and CDR2 YFSETQ. DNA for the CDR3: TGCGCCAGCAGCTTGGGAGCGGGAGGTAATGAGCAGTTCTTC. It specifies CASSLGAGGNEQFF.